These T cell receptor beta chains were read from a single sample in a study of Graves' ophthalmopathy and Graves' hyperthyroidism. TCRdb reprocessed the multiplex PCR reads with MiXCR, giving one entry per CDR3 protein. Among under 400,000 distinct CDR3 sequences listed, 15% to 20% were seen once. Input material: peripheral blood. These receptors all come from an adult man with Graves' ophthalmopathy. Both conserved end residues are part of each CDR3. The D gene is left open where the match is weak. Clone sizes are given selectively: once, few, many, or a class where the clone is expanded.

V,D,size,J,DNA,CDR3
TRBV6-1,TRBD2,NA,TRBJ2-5,TGTGCCAGCAGTGAAGCATGGATAGCGGGTGGAGAGACCCAGTACTTC,CASSEAWIAGGETQYF
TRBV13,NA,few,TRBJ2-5,TGTGCCAGCAGTCCTCCCCCCCCCCGGGCGCCCCCCAGAGAGACCCAGTACTTC,CASSPPPPRAPPRETQYF
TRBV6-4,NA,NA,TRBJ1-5,TGTGCCAGCAGCCCCGAACTCCATCAGCCCCAGCATTTT,CASSPELHQPQHF
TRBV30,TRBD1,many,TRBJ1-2,TGTGCCTGGAGTGTAAAGGGGACAGGATCTGGTGGCTACACCTTC,CAWSVKGTGSGGYTF
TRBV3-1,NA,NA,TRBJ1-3,TGTGCCAGCAGCCTTCGAGGGGGTGGGGGCAGTGGAAACACCATATATTTT,CASSLRGGGGSGNTIYF
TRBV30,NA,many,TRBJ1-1,TGTGCCTGGAATTCCGGGACACCGAACACTGAAGCTTTCTTT,CAWNSGTPNTEAFF
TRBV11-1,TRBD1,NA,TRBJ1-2,TGTGCCAGCAGCGGGGACAGTCACGGCTACACCTTC,CASSGDSHGYTF
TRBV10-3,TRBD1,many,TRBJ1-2,TGTGCCGCTCTGACAGGGACTAACTATGGCTACACCTTC,CAALTGTNYGYTF
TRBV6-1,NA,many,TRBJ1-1,TGTGCCAGCAGTAAACGGAAGATACGGGACACTGAAGCTTTCTTT,CASSKRKIRDTEAFF
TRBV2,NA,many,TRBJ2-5,TGTGCCAGCAGTGGGTTCCAAGAGACCCAGTACTTC,CASSGFQETQYF
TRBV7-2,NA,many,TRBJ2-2,TGTGCCAGCAGCTTAGTCCCCGGCCAGGGGGAGCTGTTTTTT,CASSLVPGQGELFF